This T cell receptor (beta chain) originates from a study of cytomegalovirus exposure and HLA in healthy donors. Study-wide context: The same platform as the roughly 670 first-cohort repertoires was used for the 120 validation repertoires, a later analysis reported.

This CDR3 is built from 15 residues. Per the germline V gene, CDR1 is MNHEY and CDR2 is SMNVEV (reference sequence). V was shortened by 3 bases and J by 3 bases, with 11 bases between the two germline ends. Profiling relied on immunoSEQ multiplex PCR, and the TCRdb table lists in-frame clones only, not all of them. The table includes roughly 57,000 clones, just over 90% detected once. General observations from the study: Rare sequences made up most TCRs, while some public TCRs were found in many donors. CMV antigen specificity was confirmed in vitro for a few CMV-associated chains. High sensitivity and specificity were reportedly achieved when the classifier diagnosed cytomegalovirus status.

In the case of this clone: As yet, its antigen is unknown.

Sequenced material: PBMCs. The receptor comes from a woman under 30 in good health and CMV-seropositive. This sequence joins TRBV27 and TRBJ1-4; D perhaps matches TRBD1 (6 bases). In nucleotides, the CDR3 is TGTGCCAGCAGTTTTAGGGGGTACGCTAATGAAAAACTGTTTTTT. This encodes CASSFRGYANEKLFF.